This is a list of T cell receptor beta chains from one sample in a study of beta chain features in type 1 diabetes. TCRdb keeps only in-frame clones here, not all; method: immunoSEQ multiplex PCR. The top ten clones hold 0.5% to 0.65% of a sample with about 150,000 clones, approximately 8.1% of them seen once. Sequences were obtained from central memory CD4+ T cells from blood. The receptors shown here come from a man younger than 30 in good health. CDR3s include the opening cysteine and the closing phenylalanine or tryptophan. The order of the fields is J gene, clone size, D gene, V gene, CDR3 protein, CDR3 DNA. D genes are given only for firm matches. Clone size is shown for a subset of rows, as once, few, many or a class of expanded clone.

TRBJ2-7 few TRBD2 TRBV7-2 CASSLGRTGGKEQYF TGTGCCAGCAGCTTAGGACGTACGGGAGGAAAAGAGCAGTACTTC
TRBJ2-1 many . TRBV30 CAWGPRRAYNEQFF TGTGCCTGGGGGCCTAGGCGGGCGTACAATGAGCAGTTCTTC
TRBJ1-1 . . TRBV7-9 CASSRSFTVREYTEAFF TGTGCCAGCAGCCGATCCTTCACAGTGAGGGAGTACACTGAAGCTTTCTTT
TRBJ2-7 . . TRBV27 CASSLRQGRPYEQYF TGTGCCAGCAGTTTAAGGCAGGGAAGACCCTACGAGCAGTACTTC
TRBJ2-7 . . TRBV2 CASTYGEGSYEQYF TGTGCCAGCACTTACGGAGAGGGTTCATACGAGCAGTACTTC
TRBJ2-3 few TRBD2 TRBV30 CAWGLAGGLLADTQYF TGTGCCTGGGGACTAGCGGGAGGGCTACTCGCAGATACGCAGTATTTT
TRBJ1-1 . TRBD1 TRBV5-1 CASSSGQDNTEAFF TGCGCCAGCAGCTCGGGACAGGACAACACTGAAGCTTTCTTT
TRBJ2-5 many . TRBV5-4 CASSLMGAAETQYF TGTGCCAGCAGCCTGATGGGGGCCGCGGAGACCCAGTACTTC
TRBJ1-2 few TRBD1 TRBV29-1 CSVAGRQGAIHGYTF TGCAGCGTTGCAGGGCGACAGGGGGCGATACATGGCTACACCTTC
TRBJ1-3 few . TRBV7-2 CASSLESRPGNTIYF TGTGCCAGCAGCTTAGAATCCCGTCCTGGAAACACCATATATTTT
TRBJ2-1 . TRBD1 TRBV27 CASSYTLLQGAKQFF TGTGCCAGCAGCTATACCTTACTACAGGGGGCGAAGCAGTTCTTC
TRBJ1-4 . TRBD1 TRBV28 CASSLTGQINEKLFF TGTGCCAGCAGTTTAACGGGACAGATCAATGAAAAACTGTTTTTT
TRBJ2-5 . TRBD2 TRBV5-1 CASSDSSGQGTQYF TGCGCCAGCAGCGATTCTAGCGGGCAAGGGACCCAGTACTTC
TRBJ1-4 . TRBD1 TRBV9 CASSVDRGAGEKLFF TGTGCCAGCAGCGTAGACAGGGGCGCAGGCGAAAAACTGTTTTTT
TRBJ2-6 many TRBD2 TRBV27 CASSLGRAGANVLTF TGTGCCAGCAGTTTAGGGAGGGCTGGGGCCAACGTCCTGACTTTC
TRBJ1-6 few . TRBV19 CASTLGQNYNSPLHF TGTGCCAGTACCCTAGGACAGAACTATAATTCACCCCTCCACTTT
TRBJ2-1 few TRBD2 TRBV2 CASRRESGHNEQFF TGTGCCAGCAGGCGGGAGTCGGGGCACAATGAGCAGTTCTTC
TRBJ1-4 few . TRBV5-4 CASSLDPGTTNEKLFF TGTGCCAGCAGCTTGGACCCAGGGACTACTAATGAAAAACTGTTTTTT
TRBJ2-2 many . TRBV21-1 CASGRAGNTGELFF TGTGCCAGCGGGCGGGCCGGGAACACCGGGGAGCTGTTTTTT
TRBJ2-5 few . TRBV27 CASSSSRELTQYF TGTGCCAGCAGTTCTAGCCGGGAACTGACCCAGTACTTC
TRBJ2-5 few . TRBV7-2 CASSSRGAPFFAQYF TGTGCCAGCAGCTCCCGTGGGGCCCCGTTTTTTGCCCAGTACTTC
TRBJ2-7 . . TRBV5-4 CASSLIGGYEQYF TGTGCCAGCAGCTTGATAGGGGGCTACGAGCAGTACTTC
TRBJ2-5 few TRBD1 TRBV5-4 CASSSRDRGETQYF TGTGCCAGCAGCTCCCGGGACAGGGGGGAGACCCAGTACTTC
TRBJ2-7 many TRBD2 TRBV27 CASSSGGTNEQYF TGTGCCAGCAGTTCGGGGGGAACGAACGAGCAGTACTTC
TRBJ2-2 . . TRBV6-1 CASSPDRNTGELFF TGTGCCAGCAGTCCGGACAGGAACACCGGGGAGCTGTTTTTT
TRBJ1-2 few TRBD1 TRBV2 CASSYGQGGYGYTF TGTGCCAGCAGCTACGGACAGGGAGGGTATGGCTACACCTTC
TRBJ2-5 . TRBD2 TRBV29-1 CSVSISGGQETQYF TGCAGCGTCTCCATTAGCGGGGGCCAAGAGACCCAGTACTTC
TRBJ2-3 . TRBD2 TRBV30 CAWKAGGYTDTQYF TGTGCCTGGAAGGCGGGGGGATACACAGATACGCAGTATTTT
TRBJ1-2 few TRBD1 TRBV27 CASSPPGQVNGYTF TGTGCCAGCAGCCCGCCGGGACAGGTGAATGGCTACACCTTC
TRBJ2-7 . TRBD1 TRBV7-2 CASSLQGQGAYEQYF TGTGCCAGCAGCTTACAAGGACAGGGGGCCTACGAGCAGTACTTC
TRBJ2-7 . TRBD2 TRBV9 CASSVGPGLAGQPGEQYF TGTGCCAGCAGCGTTGGGCCTGGGCTAGCGGGACAACCGGGCGAGCAGTACTTC
TRBJ2-7 . TRBD2 TRBV5-1 CASSLGPRGGYEQYF TGCGCCAGCAGCTTGGGACCGAGGGGAGGGTACGAGCAGTACTTC
TRBJ2-3 few TRBD1 TRBV30 CAWSLGTGTDTQYF TGTGCCTGGAGTTTAGGGACAGGGACAGATACGCAGTATTTT
TRBJ2-7 . TRBD1 TRBV29-1 CSVGDREGAYEQYF TGCAGCGTCGGGGACAGGGAAGGTGCTTACGAGCAGTACTTC
TRBJ2-1 . TRBD2 TRBV6-4 CASTSGGGNEQFF TGTGCCAGCACATCGGGAGGGGGTAATGAGCAGTTCTTC
TRBJ1-5 few TRBD1 TRBV19 CASSTGTGGNQPQHF TGTGCCAGTAGTACCGGGACAGGGGGCAATCAGCCCCAGCATTTT
TRBJ2-2 few . TRBV5-4 CASSLNSQNTGELFF TGTGCCAGCAGCTTGAACTCCCAGAACACCGGGGAGCTGTTTTTT